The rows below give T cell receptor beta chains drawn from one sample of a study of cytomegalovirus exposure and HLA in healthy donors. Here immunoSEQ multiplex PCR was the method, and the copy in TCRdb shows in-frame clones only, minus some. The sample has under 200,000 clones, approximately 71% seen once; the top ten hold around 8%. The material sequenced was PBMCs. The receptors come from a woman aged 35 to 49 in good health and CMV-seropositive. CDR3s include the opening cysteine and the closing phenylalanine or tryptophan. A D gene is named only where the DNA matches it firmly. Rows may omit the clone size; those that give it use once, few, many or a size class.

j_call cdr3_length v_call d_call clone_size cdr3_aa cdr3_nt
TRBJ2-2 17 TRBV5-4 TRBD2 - CASSSPTSGRTTGELFF TGTGCCAGCAGCTCCCCGACTAGCGGGAGGACCACCGGGGAGCTGTTTTTT
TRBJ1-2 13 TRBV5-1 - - CASSFDRNYGYTF TGCGCCAGCAGCTTTGACAGGAACTATGGCTACACCTTC
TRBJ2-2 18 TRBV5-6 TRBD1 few CASSLAPYYRGSTGELFF TGTGCCAGCAGCTTGGCACCGTATTACAGGGGGTCCACCGGGGAGCTGTTTTTT
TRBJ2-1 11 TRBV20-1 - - CSVASEGEQFF TGCAGTGTAGCCTCCGAGGGTGAGCAGTTCTTC
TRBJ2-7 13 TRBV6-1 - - CASRLPPTYEQYF TGTGCCAGCAGACTCCCCCCGACCTACGAGCAGTACTTC
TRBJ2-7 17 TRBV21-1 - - CASSKVGRTGHCYEQYF TGTGCCAGCAGCAAAGTTGGACGGACAGGGCATTGTTACGAGCAGTACTTC
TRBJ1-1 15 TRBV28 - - CASSLHSQVNTEAFF TGTGCCAGCAGTTTACATTCCCAGGTGAACACTGAAGCTTTCTTT
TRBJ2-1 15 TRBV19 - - CASSMLGGRADEQFF TGTGCCAGTAGTATGCTTGGCGGGCGGGCGGATGAGCAGTTCTTC
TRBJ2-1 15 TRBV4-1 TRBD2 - CASSQEGTRGNEQFF TGCGCCAGCAGCCAAGAGGGGACTAGAGGGAATGAGCAGTTCTTC
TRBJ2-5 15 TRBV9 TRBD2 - CASSVAGGRAETQYF TGTGCCAGCAGCGTAGCCGGCGGGAGGGCCGAGACCCAGTACTTC
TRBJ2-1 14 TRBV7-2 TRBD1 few CASRTGGSYNEQFF TGTGCCAGCAGGACAGGGGGCTCCTACAATGAGCAGTTCTTC
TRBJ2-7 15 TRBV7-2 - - CASSLEEGRAYEQYF TGTGCCAGCAGCTTAGAGGAGGGGCGGGCCTACGAGCAGTACTTC
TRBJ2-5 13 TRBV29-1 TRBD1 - CSVRTGGVETQYF TGCAGCGTCCGGACAGGGGGTGTGGAGACCCAGTACTTC
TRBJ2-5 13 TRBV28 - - CASSLRDRETQYF TGTGCCAGCAGTTTGCGGGACCGAGAGACCCAGTACTTC
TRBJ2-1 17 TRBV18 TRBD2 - CASSPISGRAADNEQFF TGTGCCAGCTCACCAATAAGCGGGAGGGCCGCAGACAATGAGCAGTTCTTC
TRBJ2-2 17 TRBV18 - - CASSPTIPTANTGELFF TGTGCCAGCTCACCGACTATCCCTACGGCGAACACCGGGGAGCTGTTTTTT
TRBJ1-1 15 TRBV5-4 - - CASSANTRGKGEAFF TGTGCCAGCAGCGCGAATACCCGGGGTAAGGGTGAAGCTTTCTTT
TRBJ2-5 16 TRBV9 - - CASSVAGGALVETQYF TGTGCCAGCAGCGTAGCGGGGGGCGCATTAGTTGAGACCCAGTACTTC
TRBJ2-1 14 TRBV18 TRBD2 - CASSLGLAGDEQFF TGTGCCAGCTCGCTGGGACTAGCGGGAGATGAGCAGTTCTTC
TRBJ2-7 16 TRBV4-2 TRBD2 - CASSQEGGTRRHEQYF TGTGCCAGCAGCCAAGAGGGAGGGACTAGACGGCACGAGCAGTACTTC
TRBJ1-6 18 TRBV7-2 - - CASSLGSPLQGGNSPLHF TGTGCCAGCAGCTTAGGGTCCCCCCTACAGGGAGGGAATTCACCCCTCCACTTT
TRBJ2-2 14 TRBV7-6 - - CASSRPTATGELFF TGTGCCAGCAGCCGCCCCACAGCTACCGGGGAGCTGTTTTTT
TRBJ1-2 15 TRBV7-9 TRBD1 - CASSSNRDRVYGYTF TGTGCCAGCAGCTCGAACCGGGACAGGGTTTATGGCTACACCTTC
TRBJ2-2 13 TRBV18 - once CASSPGYTGELFF TGTGCCAGCTCACCCGGGTACACCGGGGAGCTGTTTTTT
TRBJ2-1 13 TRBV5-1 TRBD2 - CASSPRTSGLQFF TGCGCCAGCAGCCCGCGGACTAGCGGATTGCAGTTCTTC
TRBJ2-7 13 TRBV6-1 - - CASSPENSYEQYF TGTGCCAGCAGCCCCGAGAACTCCTACGAGCAGTACTTC
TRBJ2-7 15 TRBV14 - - CASSQESAGYHEQYF TGTGCCAGCAGCCAAGAATCGGCAGGGTACCACGAGCAGTACTTC
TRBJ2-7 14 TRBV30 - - CASSTGRSSYEQYF TGTGCCTCGTCGACAGGGAGGTCCTCCTACGAGCAGTACTTC
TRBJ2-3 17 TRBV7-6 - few CASSLWAKHGATDTQYF TGTGCCAGCAGCTTATGGGCGAAGCATGGGGCCACAGATACGCAGTATTTT